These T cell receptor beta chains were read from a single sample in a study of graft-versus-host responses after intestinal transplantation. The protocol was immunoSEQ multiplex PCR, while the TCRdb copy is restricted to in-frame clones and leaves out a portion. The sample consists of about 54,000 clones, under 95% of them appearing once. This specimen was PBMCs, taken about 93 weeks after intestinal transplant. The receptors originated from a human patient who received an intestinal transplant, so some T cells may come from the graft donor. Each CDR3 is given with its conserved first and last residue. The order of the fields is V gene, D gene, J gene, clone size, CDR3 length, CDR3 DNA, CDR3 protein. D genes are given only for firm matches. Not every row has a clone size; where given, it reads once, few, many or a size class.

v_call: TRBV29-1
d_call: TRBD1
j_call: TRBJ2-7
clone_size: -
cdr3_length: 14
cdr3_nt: TGCAGCGTTGCTAAAGGGACAGGGCTGTACGAGCAGTACTTC
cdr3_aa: CSVAKGTGLYEQYF

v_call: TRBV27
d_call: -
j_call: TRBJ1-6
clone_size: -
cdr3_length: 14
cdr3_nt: TGTGCCAGCAGTATCACAGGGATTCCTTCACCCCTCCACTTT
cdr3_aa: CASSITGIPSPLHF

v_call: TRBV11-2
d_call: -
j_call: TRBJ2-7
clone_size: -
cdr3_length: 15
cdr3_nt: TGTGCCAGCATCCAAGAAGGGGGAGGCTCCTACGAGCAGTACTTC
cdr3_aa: CASIQEGGGSYEQYF

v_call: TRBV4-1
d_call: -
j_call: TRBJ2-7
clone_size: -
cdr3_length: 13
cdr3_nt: TGCGCCAGCAGCCAAGATTTGGGGTACGAGCAGTACTTC
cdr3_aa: CASSQDLGYEQYF

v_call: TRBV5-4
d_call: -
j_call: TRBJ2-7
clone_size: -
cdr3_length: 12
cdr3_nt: TGTGCCAGCAGCTTGGGGGGGGGCAGTAAGTACTTC
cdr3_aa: CASSLGGGSKYF

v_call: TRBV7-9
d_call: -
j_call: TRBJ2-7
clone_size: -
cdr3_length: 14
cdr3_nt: TGTGCCAGCAGCTTAGGCCCAGTGGCCTACGAGCAGTACTTC
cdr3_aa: CASSLGPVAYEQYF

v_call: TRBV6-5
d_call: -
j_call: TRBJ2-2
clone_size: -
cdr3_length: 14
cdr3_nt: TGTGCCAGCTGTGGCGGATATAACACCGGGGAGCTGTTTTTT
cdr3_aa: CASCGGYNTGELFF

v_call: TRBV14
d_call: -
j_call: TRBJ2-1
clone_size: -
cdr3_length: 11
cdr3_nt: TGTGCCAGCAGCCAACTTTATGAGCAGTTCTTC
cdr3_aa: CASSQLYEQFF

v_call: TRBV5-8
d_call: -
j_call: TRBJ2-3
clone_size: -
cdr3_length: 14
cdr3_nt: TGTGCCAGCAGCTTTCCCTACCTCACAGATACGCAGTATTTT
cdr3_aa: CASSFPYLTDTQYF

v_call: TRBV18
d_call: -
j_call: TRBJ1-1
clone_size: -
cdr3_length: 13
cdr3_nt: TGTGCCAGCTCACTAACTTGGGGCACTGAAGCTTTCTTT
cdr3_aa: CASSLTWGTEAFF

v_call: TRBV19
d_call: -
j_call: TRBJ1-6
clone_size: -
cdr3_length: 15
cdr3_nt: TGTGCCAGTAGTCCGGGTGGGGGAAGCGATTCACCCCTCCACTTT
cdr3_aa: CASSPGGGSDSPLHF

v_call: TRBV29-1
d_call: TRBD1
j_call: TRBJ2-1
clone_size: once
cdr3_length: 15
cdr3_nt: TGCAGCGTTGGATCCGGGACAGGCACCTTGCGTGAGCAGTTCTTC
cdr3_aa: CSVGSGTGTLREQFF

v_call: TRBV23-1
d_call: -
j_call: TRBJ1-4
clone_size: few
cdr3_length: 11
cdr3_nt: TGCGCCAGCAGTCGCTACGCTGCACTGTTTTTT
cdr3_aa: CASSRYAALFF

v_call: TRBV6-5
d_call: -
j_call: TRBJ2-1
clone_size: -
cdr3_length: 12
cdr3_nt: TGTGCCAGCAGTTACTGGGGTGGTGAGCAGTTCTTC
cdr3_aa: CASSYWGGEQFF

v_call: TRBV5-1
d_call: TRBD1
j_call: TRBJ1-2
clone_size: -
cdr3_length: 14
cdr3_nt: TGCGCCAGCAGCTCGGGGACAGGGGACGGTGGCTACACCTTC
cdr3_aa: CASSSGTGDGGYTF

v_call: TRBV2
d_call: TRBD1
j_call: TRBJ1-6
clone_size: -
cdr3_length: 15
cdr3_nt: TGTGCCAGCAGTATTCAGGGGGACTATAATTCACCCCTCCACTTT
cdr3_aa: CASSIQGDYNSPLHF

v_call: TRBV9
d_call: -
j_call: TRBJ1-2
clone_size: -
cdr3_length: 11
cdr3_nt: TGTGCCAGCAGCGAGGGGGATGGCTACACCTTC
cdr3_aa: CASSEGDGYTF

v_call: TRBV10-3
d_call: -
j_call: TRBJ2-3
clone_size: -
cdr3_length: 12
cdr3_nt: TGTGCCATCGCCCCCCGGGTAGATACGCAGTATTTT
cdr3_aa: CAIAPRVDTQYF

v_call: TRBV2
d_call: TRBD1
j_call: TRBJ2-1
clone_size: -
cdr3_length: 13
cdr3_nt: TGTGCCAGCAGAGGGGACAGTGGCAATGAGCAGTTCTTC
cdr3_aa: CASRGDSGNEQFF

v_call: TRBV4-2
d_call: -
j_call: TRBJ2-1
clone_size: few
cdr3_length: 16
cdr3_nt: TGTGCCAGCAGCCAAAGTTTGGGGGGGGCGAACAATGAGCAGTTCTTC
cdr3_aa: CASSQSLGGANNEQFF